The count of the clone carrying this T cell receptor beta chain is one. This record comes from a study of blood T cell repertoires in COVID-19. For the study at large: There were acute and convalescent COVID-19 samples, and they came from the United States, Italy and Spain.

Germline CDR1 WNHNN, CDR2 SYGVQD (reference sequence). The germline V and J ends were trimmed by 3 bases and 8 bases, with 16 bases remaining between them. There are 15 residues in the CDR3. Libraries were prepared by immunoSEQ multiplex PCR; TCRdb keeps only in-frame clonotypes and omits some of them. The profile shows about 210,000 clones, about four fifths of them singletons. This chain joins TRBV10-1 and TRBJ1-4, with D possibly being TRBD1 (5 bases). The clonotype originates from a woman aged 40 to 50 with acute or convalescent COVID-19. Source material: peripheral blood. The CDR3 reads CASSDVRTGGEKLFF. In DNA form, the CDR3 reads TGCGCCAGCAGTGATGTACGAACAGGAGGGGAAAAACTGTTTTTT.